This T cell receptor beta chain was identified during a study of vaccination and CD4 T cells after COVID-19. For the study at large: The convalescents included six males and four females, and among them two were Hispanic while seven were Caucasian. Across the group, participants received two doses of either BNT162b2 or mRNA-1273 vaccine. From HCoV-229E, HCoV-OC43, HCoV-NL63 and SARS-CoV-2, overlapping spike peptides were used to stimulate the cells.

Sequenced with the Oncomine TCR Beta short-read assay was DNA taken from cultured CD4+ T cells. Genomic DNA from cultured CD4+ T cells was extracted. TCRdb reprocessed the PCR reads with MiXCR, giving one entry per CDR3 protein. The table shows several thousand distinct CDR3 sequences, with about a third occurring only once. A remark on this clonotype: Its antigen is as yet unknown.

Germline V gene lookup returns CDR1 KGHDR and CDR2 SFDVKD. This CDR3 comprises 14 residues. V shed 5 bases and J shed 2 bases, with 11 bases lying between them. Treatment reported: roughly ten-day PBMC culture with coronavirus spike peptide pools or control peptides (ViraFEST assay). Samples of CD4+ T cells were obtained from the unexposed donor before the COVID-19 pandemic (2011-2018). The chain links TRBV24-1 to TRBJ1-2; no definite D call. Sequenced material: CD4+ T cells from blood, cultured in vitro. This sequence was found in a human donor in good health. The CDR3 spells CATSGRGFNYGYTF. Here the CDR3 DNA reads TGTGCCACCAGTGGGCGGGGATTCAACTATGGCTACACCTTC.